Sequencing of this TCR beta chain was carried out in a study of blood T cells in healthy people across ages. CDR3 length: 14 amino acids. Germline-derived CDR1 and CDR2 are LGHNA and YSLEER. This clonotype showed up just once. Combining a sample-barcoded 5' primer with a J-beta primer mix, a second PCR ran for roughly 6 to 11 cycles. The study obtained at least 2.5 million CDR3-containing paired-end reads from every sample. TCRdb independently ran MiXCR on the 5' RACE reads; one entry per CDR3 protein. The data show about 830,000 distinct CDR3 sequences, under 80% seen once. Caucasian, healthy and from Russia, the donors were aged between 6 and 90.

The receptor comes from a man aged 30-40 years in good health. Sample: blood. The V call is TRBV4-3, the J call TRBJ2-4; no clear D. The tail of the sequence fits TRBJ2-7 better, so the J call may be wrong. The CDR3 sequence: CASSQAERSYEQYF. The CDR3 coding sequence is TGCGCCAGCAGCCAAGCAGAACGCTCCTACGAGCAGTACTTC.